This T cell receptor (beta chain) derives from a study of CD8 T cells in ankylosing spondylitis. In its sample, this clonotype was seen many times. This CDR3 has 15 amino acids. The V gene's germline CDR1 is DFQATT and CDR2 SNEGSKA (reference sequence). V lost 5 bases to trimming and J lost 8 bases; unmatched junction nucleotides: 10. TCRdb used MiXCR to reprocess the 5' RACE reads, holding one entry per CDR3 protein. This table has roughly 230,000 distinct CDR3 sequences, 8% to 10% appearing once. The clonotype originates from a female donor with ankylosing spondylitis or in good health (not recorded which). Sequencing was carried out using blood, either unsorted or a sorted T cell fraction (not recorded which). The J gene is TRBJ2-1, the V gene TRBV20-1; TRBD2 agrees at 12 bases. CDR3 coding DNA: TGCAGTGCTGGGTTGACTAGCGGGAGCACCCATGAGCAGTTCTTC. Translated, it gives CSAGLTSGSTHEQFF.